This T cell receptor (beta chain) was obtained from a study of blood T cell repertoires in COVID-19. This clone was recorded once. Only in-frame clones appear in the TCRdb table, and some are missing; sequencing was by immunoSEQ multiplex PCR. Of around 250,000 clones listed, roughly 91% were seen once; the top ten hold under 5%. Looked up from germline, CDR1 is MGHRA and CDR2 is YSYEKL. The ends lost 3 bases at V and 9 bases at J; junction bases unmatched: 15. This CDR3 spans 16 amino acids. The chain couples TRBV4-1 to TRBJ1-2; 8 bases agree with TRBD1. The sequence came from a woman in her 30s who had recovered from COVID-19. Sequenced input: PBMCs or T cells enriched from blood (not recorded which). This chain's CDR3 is CASSQDGQGKGLRYTF. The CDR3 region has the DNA TGCGCCAGCAGCCAGGACGGACAGGGAAAAGGCCTCCGCTACACCTTC.